The clone carrying this T cell receptor beta chain was seen a few times. The germline V gene has CDR1 SGHRS and CDR2 YFSETQ. V lost 0 bases and J lost 0, with 7 bases in between. The length of the CDR3 is 16 residues. These data are taken from a study of blood T cells in healthy people across ages. Through a sample-barcoded 5' primer and a J-beta primer mix, a second PCR was run for about 6 to 12 cycles. TCRdb recomputed calls from the 5' RACE reads with MiXCR, one row per CDR3 protein. The table has hundreds of thousands of distinct CDR3 sequences, around 25% seen once; the top ten hold about 2.9%. This sample also belongs to another study, concerning T cells of mothers and their children. That investigation notes: The donors comprised over 5 children and their three healthy Caucasian mothers.

This clonotype was sampled from a boy aged 5 to 17 in good health. The chain recombines TRBV5-1 with TRBJ2-6; D remains unclear. Specimen: blood. CDR3 amino acids: CASSLVAVSGANVLTF. CDR3 DNA: TGCGCCAGCAGCTTGGTAGCAGTCTCTGGGGCCAACGTCCTGACTTTC.